Sequencing of this T cell receptor beta chain was carried out in a study of blood T cell repertoires in COVID-19. For the study at large: The origin of the acute and convalescent COVID-19 samples was the United States, Italy and Spain. The cDNA or gDNA used as material had been derived from T cells, B-cell-depleted T cells, or PBMCs.

Germline V gene data show CDR1 as SGHTA and CDR2 as FQGTGA. This CDR3 is built from 15 residues. V was clipped by 4 bases and J by 7 bases; unmatched bases: 10. Original handling: How many nucleated cells were present was estimated from reference gene primer amplification. Here immunoSEQ multiplex PCR was the method, and the copy in TCRdb shows in-frame clones only, minus some. From that table come the V and J calls and clone size; the DNA was used to work out D and trimming. The sample lists approximately 200,000 clones; just under 85% were seen once. The chain couples TRBV7-3 to TRBJ1-2; 9 nucleotides match TRBD1. Sequences were obtained from peripheral blood. This receptor was taken from a human donor with acute or convalescent COVID-19. The donor label of this sample is uncertain. In DNA, the CDR3 is TGTGCCAGCAGCTCACAGGGGGCGCTGAGTAGTGGCTACACCTTC. It encodes CASSSQGALSSGYTF.